This TCR beta chain appears in the sequencing data of a study of T cell clones after liver transplantation (dated by TCRdb to the late 2010s). Background on the whole study: The samples were obtained from ITN030ST, a randomized trial that attempted immunosuppression withdrawal within 2 years after liver transplantation. Donor-reactive T cell clones were identified by TCRbeta sequencing following a pre-transplant mixed lymphocyte reaction and were subsequently tracked in post-transplant blood. Third party-reactive TCRbeta sequences were also identified from pre-transplant MLRs to serve as an antigen-independent comparator for donor-reactive sequences. Three of the eight recipients were HCV-positive; the others were transplanted for non-autoimmune, non-viral indications. Until randomization at 12-24 months post-transplant, subjects were given standard immunosuppression, with no induction therapy. To count as tolerant, a recipient had to stay completely off immunosuppression for at least one year without liver enzymes climbing beyond twice the upper limit of normal. Blood samples were collected pre-transplant, pre-randomization before withdrawal, and post-randomization after either complete withdrawal or failed withdrawal. Of the 8 liver transplant recipients making up the studied cohort, 3 were classified as tolerant and 5 as non-tolerant. The research as a whole found: When repertoire turnover was taken into account, detection of donor-reactive sequences was significantly reduced in 7 of 8 subjects for CD4 and in 8 of 8 subjects for CD8. The conclusions were considered preliminary, being limited by small, heterogeneous patient numbers and non-standardized post-transplant time points. Since no allograft tissue specimens were available, donor-reactive T cells may have migrated into the graft instead of being deleted. Donor-reactive sequences declined more than third party-reactive ones, suggesting partial antigen-specific deletion unrelated to withdrawal success. In a couple of subjects, low numbers of available donor cells limited the measurable donor-reactive repertoire. A significant post-transplant decrease in circulating donor-reactive CD4 TCRbeta sequences was observed in most of the 8 subjects, irrespective of tolerance or HCV status.

With respect to this clone: Its antigen is unknown. One base away there is no much larger clone; base qualities are not given.

CDR1 and CDR2, per the germline V gene, are MDHEN and SYDVKM. From cysteine to phenylalanine, the CDR3 is 15 amino acids long. Only the CDR3 DNA is retained, 45 bases long and in frame from the first base. Trimming takes 5 bases from V and 7 bases from J, and the germline ends sit 18 bases apart. High-throughput TCRbeta CDR3 sequencing of frozen genomic DNA was performed by immunoSEQ, including PCR amplification, mapping, bias correction and internal controls. Per the source publication's procedure: Only productive rearrangements were retained, with each unique TCRbeta sequence defined by its CDR3 nucleotide sequence together with its V and J gene. Donor-reactive sequences required at least 5-fold expansion in CFSE-low cells versus unstimulated pre-transplant cells and at least 0.01% frequency. Minimum frequency thresholds were set for each subject based on the unstimulated sample with the lowest template count, ensuring at least 90% detection power. Repertoire turnover was measured by Jensen-Shannon divergence between the top 1000 TCRbeta sequences post- and pre-transplant. Changes in detection of donor-reactive sequences were assessed with two-sided Fisher's exact tests. Here the immuneACCESS table is served through TCRdb, limited to in-frame sequences with V and J called. Missing clones are a known gap in these copies; in checked studies unresolved V genes cover under half, and the rest lacks a known reason. D and trimming come from the DNA, and the V and J calls and clone size come from that table. This sample is represented by 65,000 to 80,000 clones; approximately 87% of them were singletons. The top ten constitute 2.5% to 3% of the sample.

Thawed unstimulated PBMCs were stained for CD3, CD4 and CD8 and FACS-sorted into CD3+CD4+ and CD3+CD8+ populations. Each of the 8 studied subjects was randomized to immunosuppression withdrawal. The Qiagen DNeasy Blood and Tissue Kit was used for isolation of genomic DNA. The chain couples TRBV28 to TRBJ1-5; the D region possibly corresponds to TRBD1 (6 bases align). The receptor comes from a human patient who received a liver transplant. Some T cells may derive from the graft donor when a transplant has been performed. Here the sequenced sample was CD4+ T cells from blood, taken at the 22-month timepoint. The CDR3 reads CASSALGGGRQPQHF. Read as DNA, the sequence is TGTGCCAGCAGTGCCTTGGGGGGGGGCCGCCAGCCCCAGCATTTT.